This is a list of T cell receptor beta chains from one sample in a study of regulatory T cells in long-lasting Graves disease. TCRdb analysed the multiplex PCR reads with MiXCR anew, one entry per CDR3 protein. The top ten clones hold approximately 25% of a sample with hundreds of thousands of distinct CDR3 sequences, 16% of them seen once. This sample was shared with a second study, whose subject was T cells in Graves' hyperthyroidism and ophthalmopathy.

Material: peripheral blood mononuclear cells (PBMCs), obtained at new diagnosis, from a patient treated with antithyroid drugs. These receptors came from a woman aged 40-65 years with Graves disease. CDR3s include the opening cysteine and the closing phenylalanine or tryptophan. D genes are given only for firm matches. For some rows the clone size is stated as once, few or many, or as a class when expanded; others skip it.

>TRBJ1-3|TRBV3-1|TRBD1|18|.
TGTGCCAGCAGCCTCGGACAGGTCTTTCTCCCTCCGGAAAACACCATATATTTT
CASSLGQVFLPPENTIYF
>TRBJ1-2|TRBV6-1|TRBD1|16|many
TGTGCCAGCAGCTCCCTAGCGGGACAGGCAAACTATGGCTACACCTTC
CASSSLAGQANYGYTF
>TRBJ2-7|TRBV19|TRBD2|15|few
TGTGCCAGTAGAAGGAGCGGGGGCCCCACCTACGAGCAGTACTTC
CASRRSGGPTYEQYF
>TRBJ2-5|TRBV7-8|TRBD2|18|.
TGTGCCAGCAGCTTCACCTCCGGTGGCGGGGGGGCCGAAGAGACCCAGTACTTC
CASSFTSGGGGAEETQYF
>TRBJ2-1|TRBV12-3/TRBV12-4|TRBD2|17|.
TGTGCCAGCAGTCCCTCTTCCGGGACTAGCGGTTACAATGAGCAGTTCTTC
CASSPSSGTSGYNEQFF
>TRBJ2-5|TRBV4-1|TRBD2|16|.
TGCGCCAGCAGCCGTAGTAGCGGGGGGGCTTTGGAGACCCAGTACTTC
CASSRSSGGALETQYF
>TRBJ2-2|TRBV11-2|.|14|many
TGTGCCAGCAGCATGGCCCCGGACGCCGGGGAGCTGTTTTTT
CASSMAPDAGELFF
>TRBJ2-5|TRBV20-1|TRBD2|13|many
TGCAGTGTGGCCGACGGCGGGGGAGAGACCCAGTACTTC
CSVADGGGETQYF
>TRBJ2-1|TRBV12-3/TRBV12-4|.|15|.
TGTGCCAGCAGCCCCACGGGCGCTGCCTACAATGAGCAGTTCTTC
CASSPTGAAYNEQFF
>TRBJ2-3|TRBV12-3/TRBV12-4|TRBD2|16|few
TGTGCCAGCACCCTATCGGGGGGGAGCTCCACAGATACGCAGTATTTT
CASTLSGGSSTDTQYF
>TRBJ1-5|TRBV10-3|TRBD1|14|many
TGTGCCATCAGCCCCACAGGGGCAAATCAGCCCCAGCATTTT
CAISPTGANQPQHF
>TRBJ1-2|TRBV14|.|15|.
TGTGCCAGCAGCCACCCTACCGGCCCACCAGATGGCTACACCTTC
CASSHPTGPPDGYTF
>TRBJ1-2|TRBV30|.|17|.
TGTGCCTGGAGTGGGGGGTGGGGAGGGGGTTCTCTGGATGGCTACACCTTC
CAWSGGWGGGSLDGYTF
>TRBJ2-1|TRBV27|TRBD1|13|.
TGTGCCAGCAGTCTAAACAGGGGCGGTGAGCAGTTCTTC
CASSLNRGGEQFF
>TRBJ1-1|TRBV12-3/TRBV12-4|.|11|many
TGTGCCAGCAGTGCCGACACTGAAGCTTTCTTT
CASSADTEAFF
>TRBJ2-5|TRBV20-1|TRBD2|15|many
TGCAGTGCTCGGCCGACTAGCGGGGGGGAAGAGACCCAGTACTTC
CSARPTSGGEETQYF
>TRBJ2-7|TRBV5-4|.|14|.
TGTGCCAGCAGCTTGGGGGGATCGACCTACGAGCAGTACTTC
CASSLGGSTYEQYF
>TRBJ1-4|TRBV19|.|14|.
TGTGCCAGTACTCGCCAGACAACTAATGAAAAACTGTTTTTT
CASTRQTTNEKLFF
>TRBJ1-5|TRBV12-3/TRBV12-4|.|15|many
TGTGCCAGCACCTACAGGCTAGATAGCAATCAGCCCCAGCATTTT
CASTYRLDSNQPQHF
>TRBJ2-7|TRBV7-9|.|15|few
TGTGCCAGCAGCTTAGCTGGGAAGGGATTCTACGAGCAGTACTTC
CASSLAGKGFYEQYF
>TRBJ2-3|TRBV7-8|.|11|.
TGTGCCAGCAGCTTAGATGGGACGCAGTATTTT
CASSLDGTQYF
>TRBJ1-5|TRBV11-2|.|15|many
TGTGCCAGCAGCTGGGGACCCTATAGCAATCAGCCCCAGCATTTT
CASSWGPYSNQPQHF
>TRBJ1-1|TRBV3-1|TRBD1|16|many
TGTGCCAGCAGCCAGAGAGGGGGCGGAATTGGCACTGAAGCTTTCTTT
CASSQRGGGIGTEAFF
>TRBJ1-1|TRBV19|TRBD1|13|.
TGTGCCAGTAGTTCGGACAGGGGTTCTGAAGCTTTCTTT
CASSSDRGSEAFF
>TRBJ2-3|TRBV5-1|.|12|many
TGTGCCAGCAGCCTTAGCACAGATACGCAGTATTTT
CASSLSTDTQYF
>TRBJ2-7|TRBV6-1|.|12|many
TGTGCCAGCAGTGGTAGGTCCTACGAGCAGTACTTC
CASSGRSYEQYF
>TRBJ2-3|TRBV7-2|.|14|few
TGTGCCAGCAGCCCGGACAGCACCACAGATACGCAGTATTTT
CASSPDSTTDTQYF
>TRBJ2-1|TRBV2|.|14|many
TGTGCCAGCAGACCCAGGATAGGGTACAATGAGCAGTTCTTC
CASRPRIGYNEQFF
>TRBJ2-7|TRBV6-2/TRBV6-3|.|15|many
TGTGCCAGCAGCTACCGTCCGACTGGGGCGTACGAGCAGTACTTC
CASSYRPTGAYEQYF
>TRBJ2-2|TRBV2|.|14|many
TGTGCCAGCAGTTTTTTCCAGGGCACCGGGGAGCTGTTTTTT
CASSFFQGTGELFF
>TRBJ1-3|TRBV6-9|.|17|few
TGTGCCAGCAGTTACTTGGGCGGCGGGCTCTCTGGAAACACCATATATTTT
CASSYLGGGLSGNTIYF
>TRBJ1-5|TRBV18|.|13|many
TGTGCCAGCAGCGCCCAGGAAAATCAGCCCCAGCATTTT
CASSAQENQPQHF
>TRBJ2-3|TRBV7-3|TRBD2|15|many
TGTGCCAGCAGCTCTACTAGCGATGGCACAGATACGCAGTATTTT
CASSSTSDGTDTQYF
>TRBJ1-2|TRBV10-3|TRBD1|14|many
TGTGCCATCAGTGAGGGACAGGGCGACTATGGCTACACCTTC
CAISEGQGDYGYTF
>TRBJ1-1|TRBV19|TRBD1|14|.
TGTGCCAGTAGTATTTTGGACAGGGGTACTGAAGCTTTCTTT
CASSILDRGTEAFF
>TRBJ2-4|TRBV20-1|.|14|few
TGCAGTGCGCCCGCCGAGGGGAACAAAAACATTCAGTACTTC
CSAPAEGNKNIQYF
>TRBJ2-3|TRBV10-3|TRBD1|18|once
TGTGCCATCAGTACCAAAACCGGGACAGGGGGCTTCACAGATACGCAGTATTTT
CAISTKTGTGGFTDTQYF
>TRBJ1-1|TRBV19|.|15|.
TGTGCCAGTAGTATAGCGCACGGGAGCGGGACTGAAGCTTTCTTT
CASSIAHGSGTEAFF
>TRBJ2-3|TRBV7-3|TRBD2|17|few
TGTGCCAGCAGCCCTGGACTAGCGGGGGCCCCCACAGATACGCAGTATTTT
CASSPGLAGAPTDTQYF
>TRBJ2-1|TRBV24-1|TRBD2|15|few
TGTGCCACCAGTGAAGGACTAGCGCTGGGGTATGAGCAGTTCTTC
CATSEGLALGYEQFF
>TRBJ1-4|TRBV2|.|12|many
TGTGCCAGCAGGTCACCTTCGGAAAAACTGTTTTTT
CASRSPSEKLFF
>TRBJ2-1|TRBV4-1|.|15|.
TGCGCCAGCAGCCAAGATGCGGCGGGGTACAATGAGCAGTTCTTC
CASSQDAAGYNEQFF
>TRBJ1-4|TRBV5-1|.|15|few
TGCGCCAGCAGCTTGGAGGGCAGTATTTATGAAAAACTGTTTTTT
CASSLEGSIYEKLFF
>TRBJ1-3|TRBV27|TRBD1|15|few
TGTGCCAGCAGTTTCCGGGACAGCTCTGGAAACACCATATATTTT
CASSFRDSSGNTIYF